This T cell receptor (beta chain) was retrieved from a study of blood T cell repertoires in COVID-19. Study summary: Sites in the United States, Italy and Spain provided acute and convalescent COVID-19 samples.

Sequenced by immunoSEQ multiplex PCR; TCRdb stores in-frame clones only, minus some. The table lists around 100,000 clones, approximately 86% of them singletons. Unmatched junction bases numbered 7, after V lost 4 bases and J lost 6 bases. This CDR3 is 15 amino acids long. CDR1 and CDR2 (germline): SGHKS, YYEKEE (reference sequence). This sequence originates from a man aged 35-49 years with acute or convalescent COVID-19. Material for sequencing was peripheral blood. V usage is TRBV5-5 and J usage is TRBJ1-1, with 12 nucleotides matching TRBD1. CDR3 sequence: CASSKGQGAMAEAFF. DNA for the CDR3: TGTGCCAGCAGCAAGGGACAGGGGGCCATGGCTGAAGCTTTCTTT.